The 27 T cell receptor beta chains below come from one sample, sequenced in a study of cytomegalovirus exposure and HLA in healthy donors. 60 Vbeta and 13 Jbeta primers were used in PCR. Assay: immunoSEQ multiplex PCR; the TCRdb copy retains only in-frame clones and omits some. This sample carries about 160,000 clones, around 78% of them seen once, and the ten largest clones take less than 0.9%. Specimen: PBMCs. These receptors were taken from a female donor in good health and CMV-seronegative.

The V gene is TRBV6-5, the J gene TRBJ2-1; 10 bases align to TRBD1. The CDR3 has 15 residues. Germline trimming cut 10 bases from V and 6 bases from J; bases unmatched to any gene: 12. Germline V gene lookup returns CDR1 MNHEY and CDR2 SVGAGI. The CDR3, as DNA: TGTGCCACTTCCCCGGCTGGGACAGGGGTCAATGAGCAGTTCTTC. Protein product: CATSPAGTGVNEQFF.

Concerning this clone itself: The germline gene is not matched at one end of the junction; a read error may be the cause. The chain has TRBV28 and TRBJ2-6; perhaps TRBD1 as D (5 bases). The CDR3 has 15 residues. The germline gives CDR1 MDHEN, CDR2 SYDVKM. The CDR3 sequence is CASGQSATGANGLTF. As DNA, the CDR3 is TGTGCCAGCGGGCAATCCGCCACTGGGGCCAACGGCCTGACTTTC.

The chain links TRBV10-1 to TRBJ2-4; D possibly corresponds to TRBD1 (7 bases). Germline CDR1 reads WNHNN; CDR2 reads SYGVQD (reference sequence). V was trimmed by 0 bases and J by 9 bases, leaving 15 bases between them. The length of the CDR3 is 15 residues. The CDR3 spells CASSESEGAQGIQYF. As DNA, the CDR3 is TGCGCCAGCAGTGAGTCGGAGGGGGCCCAAGGCATTCAGTACTTC.

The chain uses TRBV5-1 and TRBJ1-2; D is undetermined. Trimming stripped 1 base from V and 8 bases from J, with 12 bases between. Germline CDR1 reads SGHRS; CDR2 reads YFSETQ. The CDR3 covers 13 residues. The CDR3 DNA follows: TGCGCCAGCAGCTTGAAGGACTCCAAGGGCTACACCTTC. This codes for CASSLKDSKGYTF.

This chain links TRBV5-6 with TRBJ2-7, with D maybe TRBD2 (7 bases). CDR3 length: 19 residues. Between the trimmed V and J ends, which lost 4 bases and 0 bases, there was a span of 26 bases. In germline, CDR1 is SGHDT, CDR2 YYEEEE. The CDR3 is CASSPTPGGAEPSSYEQYF. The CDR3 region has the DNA TGTGCCAGCAGCCCGACTCCTGGGGGGGCAGAGCCGTCCTCCTACGAGCAGTACTTC. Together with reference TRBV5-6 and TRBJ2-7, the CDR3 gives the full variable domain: DAGVTQSPTHLIKTRGQQVTLRCSPKSGHDTVSWYQQALGQGPQFIFQYYEEEERQRGNFPDRFSGHQFPNYSSELNVNALLLGDSALYLCASSPTPGGAEPSSYEQYFGPGTRLTVT.

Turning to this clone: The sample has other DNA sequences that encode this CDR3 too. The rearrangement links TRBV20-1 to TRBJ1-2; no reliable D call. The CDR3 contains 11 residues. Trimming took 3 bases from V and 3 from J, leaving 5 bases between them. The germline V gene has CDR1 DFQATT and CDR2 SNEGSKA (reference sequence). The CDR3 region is CSASLDYGYTF. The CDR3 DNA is TGCAGTGCTAGCCTCGACTATGGCTACACCTTC.

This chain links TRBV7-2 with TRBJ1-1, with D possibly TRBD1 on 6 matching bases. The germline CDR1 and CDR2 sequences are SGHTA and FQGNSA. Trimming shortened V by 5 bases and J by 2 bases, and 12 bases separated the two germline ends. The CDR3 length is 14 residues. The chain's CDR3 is CASSPDRTNTEAFF. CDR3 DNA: TGTGCCAGCAGCCCAGACAGGACTAACACTGAAGCTTTCTTT.

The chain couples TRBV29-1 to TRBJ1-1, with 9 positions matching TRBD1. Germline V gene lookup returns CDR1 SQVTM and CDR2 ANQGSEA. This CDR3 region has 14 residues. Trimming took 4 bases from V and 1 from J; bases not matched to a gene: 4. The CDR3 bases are TGCAGCGTTGCGGGACAGGGAACGAACACTGAAGCTTTCTTT. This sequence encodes CSVAGQGTNTEAFF.

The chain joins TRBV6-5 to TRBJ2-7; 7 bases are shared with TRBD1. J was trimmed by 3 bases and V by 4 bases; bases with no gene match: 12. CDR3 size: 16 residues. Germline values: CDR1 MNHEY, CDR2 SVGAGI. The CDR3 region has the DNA TGTGCCAGCAGTTCTCAGGGGGTAAGTCCGGTCTACGAGCAGTACTTC. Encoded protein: CASSSQGVSPVYEQYF.

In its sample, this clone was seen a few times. The CDR3 nucleotides read TGTGCCAGCAGCGTAGAAAGAACTAGCGGGGGGCTCGTCAACCCCGGGGAGCTGTTTTTT. It codes for CASSVERTSGGLVNPGELFF. The genes are TRBV9 and TRBJ2-2, with TRBD2 identical over 12 bases. Germline V CDR1 and CDR2: SGDLS, YYNGEE. Unmatched junction bases numbered 15, after V lost 0 bases and J lost 6 bases. CDR3 size: 20 residues.

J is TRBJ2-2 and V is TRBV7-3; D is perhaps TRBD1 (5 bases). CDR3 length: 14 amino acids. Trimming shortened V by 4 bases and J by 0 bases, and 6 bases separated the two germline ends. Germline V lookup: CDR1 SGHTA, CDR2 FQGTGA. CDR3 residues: CASSSDTNTGELFF. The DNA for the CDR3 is TGTGCCAGCAGCTCGGACACGAACACCGGGGAGCTGTTTTTT.

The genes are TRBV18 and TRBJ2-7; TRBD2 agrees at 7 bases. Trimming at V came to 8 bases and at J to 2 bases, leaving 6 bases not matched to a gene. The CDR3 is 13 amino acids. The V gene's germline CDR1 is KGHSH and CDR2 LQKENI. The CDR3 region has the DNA TGTGCCAGCACCTTTGCGGGGGCCTACGAGCAGTACTTC. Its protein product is CASTFAGAYEQYF.

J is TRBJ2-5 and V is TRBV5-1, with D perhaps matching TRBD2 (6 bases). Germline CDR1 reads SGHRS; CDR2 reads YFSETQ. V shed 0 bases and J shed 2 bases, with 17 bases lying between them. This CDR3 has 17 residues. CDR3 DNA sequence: TGCGCCAGCAGCTTGGCCAGGTTGGGACGGGAGCAAGAGACCCAGTACTTC. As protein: CASSLARLGREQETQYF.

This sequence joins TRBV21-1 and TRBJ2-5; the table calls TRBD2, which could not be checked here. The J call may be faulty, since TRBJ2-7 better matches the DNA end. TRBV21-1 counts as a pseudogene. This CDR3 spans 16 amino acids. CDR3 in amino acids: CASSARGGDRTYEQYF. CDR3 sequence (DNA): TGTGCCAGCAGCGCCCGGGGAGGGGATCGCACCTACGAGCAGTACTTC.

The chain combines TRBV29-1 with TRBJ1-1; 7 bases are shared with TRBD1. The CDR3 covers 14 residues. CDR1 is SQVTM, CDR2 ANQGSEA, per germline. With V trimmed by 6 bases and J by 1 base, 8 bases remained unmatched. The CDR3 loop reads CSVRLGGWNTEAFF. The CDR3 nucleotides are TGCAGCGTAAGGTTAGGGGGCTGGAACACTGAAGCTTTCTTT.

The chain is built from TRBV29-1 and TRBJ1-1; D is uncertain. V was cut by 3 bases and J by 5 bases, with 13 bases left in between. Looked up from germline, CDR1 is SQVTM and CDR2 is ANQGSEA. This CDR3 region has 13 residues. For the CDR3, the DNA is TGCAGCGTTGAGGGCGGGAGTGAAACTGAAGCTTTCTTT. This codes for CSVEGGSETEAFF.

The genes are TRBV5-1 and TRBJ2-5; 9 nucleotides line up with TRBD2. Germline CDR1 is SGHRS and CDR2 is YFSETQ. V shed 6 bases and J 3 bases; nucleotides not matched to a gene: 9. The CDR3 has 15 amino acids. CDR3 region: CASTTGSGGKETQYF. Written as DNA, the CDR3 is TGCGCCAGCACCACGGGTAGCGGGGGAAAAGAGACCCAGTACTTC.

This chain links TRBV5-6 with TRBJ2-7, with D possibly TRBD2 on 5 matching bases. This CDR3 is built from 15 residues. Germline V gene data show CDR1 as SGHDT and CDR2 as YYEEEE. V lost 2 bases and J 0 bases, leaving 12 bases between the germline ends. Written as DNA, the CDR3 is TGTGCCAGCAGCTTCGACGGGGAGAGCTCCTACGAGCAGTACTTC. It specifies CASSFDGESSYEQYF.

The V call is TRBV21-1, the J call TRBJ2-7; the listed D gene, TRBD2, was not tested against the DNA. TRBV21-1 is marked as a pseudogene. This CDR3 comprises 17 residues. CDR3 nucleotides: TGTGCCAGCAGCACGCCACAGACTAGCGGAAACTCTTACGAGCAGTACTTC. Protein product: CASSTPQTSGNSYEQYF.

In DNA form, the CDR3 reads TGTGCCAGCAGTGAACTAGCGGAGAACACCGGGGAGCTGTTTTTT. Amino acid sequence: CASSELAENTGELFF. The chain combines TRBV2 with TRBJ2-2, with 7 bases lining up with TRBD2. The germline CDR1 and CDR2 sequences are SNHLY and FYNNEI. The CDR3 sequence is 15 residues long. J gave up 1 base and V 2 bases, and 1 base lay outside the gene matches.

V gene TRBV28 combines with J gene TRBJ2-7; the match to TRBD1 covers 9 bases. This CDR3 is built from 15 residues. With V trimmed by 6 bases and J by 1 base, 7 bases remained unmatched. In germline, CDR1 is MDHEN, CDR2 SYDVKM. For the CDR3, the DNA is TGTGCCAGCAGCGTCCGGGACAGGGCGTCCTACGAGCAGTACTTC. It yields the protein CASSVRDRASYEQYF.

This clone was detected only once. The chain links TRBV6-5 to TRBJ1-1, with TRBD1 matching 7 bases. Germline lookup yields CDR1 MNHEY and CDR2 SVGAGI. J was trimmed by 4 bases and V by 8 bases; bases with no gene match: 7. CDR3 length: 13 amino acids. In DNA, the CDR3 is TGTGCCAGCGGACAGGTTTTGGCCACTGAAGCTTTCTTT. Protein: CASGQVLATEAFF.

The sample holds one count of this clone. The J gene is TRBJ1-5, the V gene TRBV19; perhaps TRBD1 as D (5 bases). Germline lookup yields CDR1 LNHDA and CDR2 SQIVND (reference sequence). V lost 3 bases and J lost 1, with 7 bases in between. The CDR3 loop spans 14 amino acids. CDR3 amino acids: CASSMTVSNQPQHF. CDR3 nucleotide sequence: TGTGCCAGTAGTATGACAGTAAGCAATCAGCCCCAGCATTTT.

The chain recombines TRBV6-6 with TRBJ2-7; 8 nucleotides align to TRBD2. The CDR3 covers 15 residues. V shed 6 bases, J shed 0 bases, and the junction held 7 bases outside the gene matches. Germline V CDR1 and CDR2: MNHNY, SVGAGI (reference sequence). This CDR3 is CASSPQAGASYEQYF. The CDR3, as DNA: TGTGCCAGCAGCCCCCAAGCGGGGGCCTCCTACGAGCAGTACTTC.

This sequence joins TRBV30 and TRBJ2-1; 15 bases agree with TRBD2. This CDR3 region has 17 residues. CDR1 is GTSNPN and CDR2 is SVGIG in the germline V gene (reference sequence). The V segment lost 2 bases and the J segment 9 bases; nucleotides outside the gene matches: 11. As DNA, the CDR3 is TGTGCCTGGAGTAATACCGGGACTAGCGGGAGGCGCCGTGAGCAGTTCTTC. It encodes CAWSNTGTSGRRREQFF.

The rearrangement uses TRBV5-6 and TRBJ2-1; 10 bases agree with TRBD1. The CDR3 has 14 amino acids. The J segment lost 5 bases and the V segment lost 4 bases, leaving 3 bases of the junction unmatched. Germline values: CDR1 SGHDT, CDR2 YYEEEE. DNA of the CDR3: TGTGCCAGCAGCCGGGACAGGGGCCACAATGAGCAGTTCTTC. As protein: CASSRDRGHNEQFF.

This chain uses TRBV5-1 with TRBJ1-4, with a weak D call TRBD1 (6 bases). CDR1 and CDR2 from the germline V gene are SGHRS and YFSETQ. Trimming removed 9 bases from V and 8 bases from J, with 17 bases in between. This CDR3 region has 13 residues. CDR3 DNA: TGCGCCACCAGGTGGGGGCGCGGCGAAAAACTGTTTTTT. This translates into CATRWGRGEKLFF.